These T cell receptor beta chains were read from a single sample in a study of PD-1 blockade in mismatch repair-deficient tumors. TCRdb's table, derived via immunoSEQ multiplex PCR, lists solely in-frame clones and lacks some. Of around 100,000 clones in the sample, more than 60% are singletons; the top ten hold 4.7%. The sample consisted of peripheral blood, taken 60 weeks after starting pembrolizumab. Every receptor here comes from an adult with mismatch repair-deficient cancer. Each CDR3 is given with its conserved first and last residue.

TRBV6-5	TRBJ1-5	14	CASSRGTVNQPQHF
TRBV27	TRBJ1-5	18	CASSKQTQGQAFNQPQHF
TRBV5-6	TRBJ2-3	16	CASSPYGTHDTDTQYF
TRBV25-1	TRBJ1-1	13	CASSEFDYRPAFF
TRBV9	TRBJ2-7	17	CASSVGVAGGTLAEQYF
TRBV7-3	TRBJ2-1	15	CASTDGGRGYNEQFF
TRBV7-9	TRBJ2-2	15	CASSSPSGNTGELFF
TRBV19	TRBJ2-7	15	CASSKGQGASYEQYF
TRBV6-4	TRBJ1-4	18	CASSDSPGPSGTNEKLFF
TRBV7-9	TRBJ2-7	14	CASSSLGTFYEQYF
TRBV4-2	TRBJ2-7	16	CASSSGDRGGLYEQYF
TRBV5-4	TRBJ2-7	15	CASSLGLAGAGEQYF
TRBV11-3	TRBJ2-2	14	CASSPAGTTRELFF
TRBV5-6	TRBJ2-7	13	CASSRTGSREQYF
TRBV10-3	TRBJ1-1	15	CAISATGPTNTEAFF
TRBV10-3	TRBJ2-3	13	CATAIGGTDTQYF
TRBV7-3	TRBJ2-7	13	CASSLAGGYEQYF
TRBV6-6	TRBJ1-3	15	CASSLPRGSGNTIYF
TRBV18	TRBJ1-1	14	CASSPLTMNTEAFF
TRBV7-7	TRBJ2-5	15	CASSLGLAEQETQYF
TRBV7-8	TRBJ1-1	14	CASSPGLMNTEAFF
TRBV4-1	TRBJ1-4	12	CAAGGTNEKLFF
TRBV19	TRBJ2-7	15	CASSIVGSREDEQYF
TRBV6-1	TRBJ1-1	12	CASSWRNTEAFF
TRBV29-1	TRBJ2-5	13	CSVELAGKETQYF
TRBV7-8	TRBJ2-7	14	CASSSTDYSYEQYF
TRBV7-9	TRBJ2-2	14	CASPYRDGTGELFF
TRBV7-2	TRBJ1-1	14	CASSPGPLVTEAFF
TRBV4-1	TRBJ2-3	19	CASSQDGGRGVASTDTQYF
TRBV6-1	TRBJ2-7	16	CASSGGLAGVIYEQYF
TRBV9	TRBJ2-7	14	CASSPMGSSYEQYF
TRBV29-1	TRBJ2-5	13	CSVQTSGEETQYF
TRBV11-3	TRBJ2-1	13	CASSRQVDNEQFF
TRBV9	TRBJ2-7	15	CASSVGLAGTYEQYF
TRBV11-3	TRBJ2-1	14	CASSLSSVWDEQFF
TRBV5-6	TRBJ2-7	14	CASSFGTSGYEQYF
TRBV4-1	TRBJ1-2	15	CASSQDLGSSSGYTF
TRBV19	TRBJ2-1	13	CASSRLGYNEQFF
TRBV7-9	TRBJ2-7	17	CASSLPHRASGAYEQYF
TRBV7-3	TRBJ2-1	13	CASSIIREDEQFF
TRBV7-8	TRBJ2-7	14	CASSLVGQGYEQYF
TRBV14	TRBJ1-2	14	CASSPARNPYGYTF
TRBV16	TRBJ2-5	16	CASSHWSKGSGETQYF
TRBV2	TRBJ2-1	19	CASSERASGRISSYNEQFF
TRBV19	TRBJ1-1	16	CASSMRQGEGGTEAFF
TRBV6-5	TRBJ2-7	16	CASSSGTSGPYYEQYF
TRBV4-2	TRBJ1-5	16	CASSQGSGDGNQPQHF
TRBV5-4	TRBJ1-1	14	CASTLGQGYTEAFF
TRBV10-3	TRBJ2-5	12	CAISALKETQYF
TRBV5-1	TRBJ2-3	23	CASSFRSPGGLRPSEGTTDTQYF
TRBV7-9	TRBJ2-1	15	CASSFLAGEINEQFF
TRBV25-1	TRBJ1-1	13	CASSPRRNTEAFF
TRBV6-5	TRBJ2-3	15	CASRIRGIGTDTQYF
TRBV7-3	TRBJ2-3	15	CASSLDGGGTDTQYF
TRBV19	TRBJ1-1	11	CASSWGTEAFF
TRBV7-3	TRBJ1-1	13	CASSWTMNTEAFF
TRBV6-1	TRBJ2-2	16	CASSEGIAANTGELFF